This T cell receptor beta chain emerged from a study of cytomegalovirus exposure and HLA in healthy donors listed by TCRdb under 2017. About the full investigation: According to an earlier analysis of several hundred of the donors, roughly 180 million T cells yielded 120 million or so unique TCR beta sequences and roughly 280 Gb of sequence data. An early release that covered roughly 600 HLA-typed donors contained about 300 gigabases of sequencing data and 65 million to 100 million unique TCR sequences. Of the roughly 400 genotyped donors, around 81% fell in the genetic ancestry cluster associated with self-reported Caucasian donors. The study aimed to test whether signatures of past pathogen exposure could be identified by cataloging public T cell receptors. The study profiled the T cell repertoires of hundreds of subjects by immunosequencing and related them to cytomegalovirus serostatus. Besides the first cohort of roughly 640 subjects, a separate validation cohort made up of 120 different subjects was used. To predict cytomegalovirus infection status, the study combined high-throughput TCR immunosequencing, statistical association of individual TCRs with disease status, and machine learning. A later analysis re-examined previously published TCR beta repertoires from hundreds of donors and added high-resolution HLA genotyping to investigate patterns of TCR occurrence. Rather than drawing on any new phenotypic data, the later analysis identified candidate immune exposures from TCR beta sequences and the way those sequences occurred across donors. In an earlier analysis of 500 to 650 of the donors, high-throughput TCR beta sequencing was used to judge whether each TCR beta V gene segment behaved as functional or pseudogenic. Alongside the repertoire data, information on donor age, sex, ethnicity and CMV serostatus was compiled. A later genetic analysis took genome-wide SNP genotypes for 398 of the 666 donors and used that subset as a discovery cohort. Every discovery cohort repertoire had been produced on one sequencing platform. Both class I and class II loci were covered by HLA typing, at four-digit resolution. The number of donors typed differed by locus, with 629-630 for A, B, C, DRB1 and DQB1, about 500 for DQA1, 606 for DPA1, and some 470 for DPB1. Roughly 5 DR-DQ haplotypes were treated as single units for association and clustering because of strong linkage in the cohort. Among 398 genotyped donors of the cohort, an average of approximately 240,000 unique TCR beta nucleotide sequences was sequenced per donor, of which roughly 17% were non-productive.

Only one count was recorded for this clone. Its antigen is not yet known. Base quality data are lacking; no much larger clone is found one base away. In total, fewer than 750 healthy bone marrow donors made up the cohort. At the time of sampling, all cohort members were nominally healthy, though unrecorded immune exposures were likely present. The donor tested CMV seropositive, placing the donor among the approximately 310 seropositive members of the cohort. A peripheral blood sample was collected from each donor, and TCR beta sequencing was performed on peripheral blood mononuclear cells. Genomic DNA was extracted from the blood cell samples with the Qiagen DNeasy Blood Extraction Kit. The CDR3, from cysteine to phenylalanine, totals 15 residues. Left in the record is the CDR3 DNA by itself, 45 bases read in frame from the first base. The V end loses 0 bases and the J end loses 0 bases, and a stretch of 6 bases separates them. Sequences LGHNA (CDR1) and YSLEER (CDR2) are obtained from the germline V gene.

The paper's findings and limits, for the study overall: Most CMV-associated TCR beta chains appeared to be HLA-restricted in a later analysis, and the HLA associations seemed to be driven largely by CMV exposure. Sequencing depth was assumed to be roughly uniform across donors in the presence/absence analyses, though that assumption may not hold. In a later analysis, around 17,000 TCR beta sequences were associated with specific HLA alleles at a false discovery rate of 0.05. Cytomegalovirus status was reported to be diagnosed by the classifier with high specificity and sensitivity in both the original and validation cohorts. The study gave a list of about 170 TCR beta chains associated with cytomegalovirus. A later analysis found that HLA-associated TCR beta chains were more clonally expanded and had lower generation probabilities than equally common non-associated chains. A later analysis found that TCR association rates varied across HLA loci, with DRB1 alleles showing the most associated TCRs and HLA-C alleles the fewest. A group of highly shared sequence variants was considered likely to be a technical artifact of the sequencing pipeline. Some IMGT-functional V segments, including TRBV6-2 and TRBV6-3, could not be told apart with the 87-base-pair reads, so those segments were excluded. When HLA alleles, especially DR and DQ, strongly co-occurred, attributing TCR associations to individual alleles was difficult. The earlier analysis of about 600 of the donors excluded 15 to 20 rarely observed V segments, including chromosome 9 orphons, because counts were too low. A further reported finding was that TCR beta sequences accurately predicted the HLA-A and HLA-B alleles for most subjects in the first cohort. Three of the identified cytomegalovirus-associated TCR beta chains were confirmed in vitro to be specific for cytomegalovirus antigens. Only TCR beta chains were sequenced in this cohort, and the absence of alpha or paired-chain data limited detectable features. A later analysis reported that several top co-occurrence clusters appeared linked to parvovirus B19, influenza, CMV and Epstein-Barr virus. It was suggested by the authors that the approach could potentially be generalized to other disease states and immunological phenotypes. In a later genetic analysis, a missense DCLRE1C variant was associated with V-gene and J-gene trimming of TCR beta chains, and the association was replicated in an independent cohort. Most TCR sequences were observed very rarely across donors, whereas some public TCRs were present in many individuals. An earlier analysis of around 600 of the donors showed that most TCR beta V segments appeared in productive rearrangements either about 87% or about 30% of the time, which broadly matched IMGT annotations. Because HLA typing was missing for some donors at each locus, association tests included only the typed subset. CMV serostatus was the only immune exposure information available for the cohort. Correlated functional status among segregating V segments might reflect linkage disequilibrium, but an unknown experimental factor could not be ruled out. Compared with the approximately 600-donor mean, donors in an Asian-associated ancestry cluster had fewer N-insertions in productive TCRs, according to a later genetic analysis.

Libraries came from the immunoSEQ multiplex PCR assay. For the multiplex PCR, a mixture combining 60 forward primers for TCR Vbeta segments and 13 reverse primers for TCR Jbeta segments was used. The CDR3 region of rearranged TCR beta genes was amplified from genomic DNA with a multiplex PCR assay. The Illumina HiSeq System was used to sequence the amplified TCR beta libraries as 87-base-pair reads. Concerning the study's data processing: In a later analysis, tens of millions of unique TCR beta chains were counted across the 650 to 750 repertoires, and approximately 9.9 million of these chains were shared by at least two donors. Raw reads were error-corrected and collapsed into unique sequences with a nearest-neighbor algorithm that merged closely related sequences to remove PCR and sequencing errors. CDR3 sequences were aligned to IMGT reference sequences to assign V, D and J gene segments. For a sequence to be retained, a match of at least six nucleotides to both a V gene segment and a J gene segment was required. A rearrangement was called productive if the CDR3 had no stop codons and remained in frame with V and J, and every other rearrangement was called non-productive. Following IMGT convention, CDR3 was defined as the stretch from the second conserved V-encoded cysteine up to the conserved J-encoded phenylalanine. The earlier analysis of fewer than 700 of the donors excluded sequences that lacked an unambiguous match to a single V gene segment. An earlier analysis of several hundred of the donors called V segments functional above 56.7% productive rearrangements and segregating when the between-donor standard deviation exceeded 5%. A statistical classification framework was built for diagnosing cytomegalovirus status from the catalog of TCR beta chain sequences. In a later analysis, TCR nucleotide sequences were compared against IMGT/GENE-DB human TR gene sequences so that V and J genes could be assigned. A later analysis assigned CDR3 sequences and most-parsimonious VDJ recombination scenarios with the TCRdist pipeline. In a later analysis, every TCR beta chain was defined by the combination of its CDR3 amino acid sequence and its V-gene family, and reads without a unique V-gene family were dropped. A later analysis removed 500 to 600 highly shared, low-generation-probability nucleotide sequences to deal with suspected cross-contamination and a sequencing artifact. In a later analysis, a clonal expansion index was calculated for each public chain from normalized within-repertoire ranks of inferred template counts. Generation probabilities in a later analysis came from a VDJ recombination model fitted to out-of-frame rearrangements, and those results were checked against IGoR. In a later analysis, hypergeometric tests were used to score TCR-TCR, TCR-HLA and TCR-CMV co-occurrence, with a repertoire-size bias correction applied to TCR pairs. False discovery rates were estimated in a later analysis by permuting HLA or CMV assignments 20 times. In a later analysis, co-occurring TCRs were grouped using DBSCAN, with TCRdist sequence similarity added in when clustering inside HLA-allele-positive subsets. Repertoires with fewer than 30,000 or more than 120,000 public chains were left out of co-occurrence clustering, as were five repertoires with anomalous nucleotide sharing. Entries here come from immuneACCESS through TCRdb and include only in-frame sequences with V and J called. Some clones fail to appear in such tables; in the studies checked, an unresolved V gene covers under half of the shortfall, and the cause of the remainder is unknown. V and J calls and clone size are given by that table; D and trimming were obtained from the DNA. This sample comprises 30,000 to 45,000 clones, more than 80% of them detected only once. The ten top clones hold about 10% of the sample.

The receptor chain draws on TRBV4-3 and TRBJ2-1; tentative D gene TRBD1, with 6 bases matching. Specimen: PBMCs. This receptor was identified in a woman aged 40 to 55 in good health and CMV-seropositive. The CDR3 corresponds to CASSQDRGSYNEQFF. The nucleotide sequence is TGCGCCAGCAGCCAAGACAGGGGCTCCTACAATGAGCAGTTCTTC.